This T cell receptor (beta chain) was captured by sequencing in a study of blood T cell repertoires in COVID-19. TCRdb keeps only in-frame clones here, not all; method: immunoSEQ multiplex PCR. This table holds nearly 110,000 clones, roughly 90% found once. Germline loops: CDR1 MNHNY, CDR2 SVGAGI (reference sequence). The CDR3 sequence is 14 residues long. Trimming removed 5 bases from V and 9 bases from J; junction bases left unmatched: 7. This chain joins TRBV6-6 and TRBJ2-1; 10 bases are shared with TRBD2. Material: peripheral blood. The sequence derives from a man aged 40-55 years with active or convalescent COVID-19. The DNA for the CDR3 is TGTGCCAGCAGTGGGCTAGCGGGAGCAAGTGAGCAGTTCTTC. Protein sequence: CASSGLAGASEQFF.